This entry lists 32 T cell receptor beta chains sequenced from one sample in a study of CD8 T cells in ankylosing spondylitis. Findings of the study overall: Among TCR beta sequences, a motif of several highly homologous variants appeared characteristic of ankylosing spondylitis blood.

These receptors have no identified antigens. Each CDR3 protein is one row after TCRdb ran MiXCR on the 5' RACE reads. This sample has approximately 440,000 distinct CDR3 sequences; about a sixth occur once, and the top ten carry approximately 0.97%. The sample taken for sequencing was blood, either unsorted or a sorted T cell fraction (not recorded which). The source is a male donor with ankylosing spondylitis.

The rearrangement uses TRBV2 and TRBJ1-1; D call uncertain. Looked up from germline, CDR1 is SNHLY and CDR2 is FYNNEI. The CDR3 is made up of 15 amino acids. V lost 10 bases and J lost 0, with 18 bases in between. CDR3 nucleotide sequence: TGTGCCACCTCAATCACTAGAGGGATGAACACTGAAGCTTTCTTT. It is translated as CATSITRGMNTEAFF.

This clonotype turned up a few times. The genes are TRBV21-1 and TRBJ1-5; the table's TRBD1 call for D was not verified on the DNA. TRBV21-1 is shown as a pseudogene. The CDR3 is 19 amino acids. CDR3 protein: CASSKAVSRQVGGNQPQHF. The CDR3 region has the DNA TGTGCCAGCAGCAAAGCGGTAAGCCGACAGGTCGGAGGCAATCAGCCCCAGCATTTT.

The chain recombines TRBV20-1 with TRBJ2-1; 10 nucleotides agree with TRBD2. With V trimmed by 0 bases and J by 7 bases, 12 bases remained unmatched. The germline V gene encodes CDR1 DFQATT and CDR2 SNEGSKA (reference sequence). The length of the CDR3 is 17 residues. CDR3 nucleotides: TGCAGTGCTAGAGACCCCCTCCTAGCGGGAGTTACGAATGAGCAGTTCTTC. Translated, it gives CSARDPLLAGVTNEQFF.

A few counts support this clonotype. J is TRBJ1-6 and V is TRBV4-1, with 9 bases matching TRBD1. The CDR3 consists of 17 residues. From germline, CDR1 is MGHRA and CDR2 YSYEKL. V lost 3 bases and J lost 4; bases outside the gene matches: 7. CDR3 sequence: CASSHSYGTGYNSPLHF. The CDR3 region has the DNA TGCGCCAGCAGCCACTCCTACGGGACAGGGTATAATTCACCCCTCCACTTT.

The CDR3 DNA follows: TGCAGTGCCCCGAACCCGGTATTAGCGGGACTGAGTGGGGATACGCAGTATTTT. As protein: CSAPNPVLAGLSGDTQYF. This sequence joins TRBV20-1 and TRBJ2-3, with 8 bases identical to TRBD2. Germline V lookup: CDR1 DFQATT, CDR2 SNEGSKA (reference sequence). CDR3 size: 18 residues. Trimming removed 6 bases from V and 6 bases from J; junction bases left unmatched: 23.

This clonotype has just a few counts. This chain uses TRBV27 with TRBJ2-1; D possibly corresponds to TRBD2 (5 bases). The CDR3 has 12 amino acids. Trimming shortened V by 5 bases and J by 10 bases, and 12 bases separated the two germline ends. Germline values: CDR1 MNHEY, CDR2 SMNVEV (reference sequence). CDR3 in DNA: TGTGCCAGCAGTCGGAGGACGGGCGAGCAGTTCTTC. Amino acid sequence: CASSRRTGEQFF.

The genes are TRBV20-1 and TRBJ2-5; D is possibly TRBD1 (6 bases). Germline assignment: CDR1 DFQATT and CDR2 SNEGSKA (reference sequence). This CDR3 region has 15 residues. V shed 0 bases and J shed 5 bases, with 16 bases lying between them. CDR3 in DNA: TGCAGTGCTAGAGATCACAGGGCCAGTAGGGAGACCCAGTACTTC. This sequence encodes CSARDHRASRETQYF.

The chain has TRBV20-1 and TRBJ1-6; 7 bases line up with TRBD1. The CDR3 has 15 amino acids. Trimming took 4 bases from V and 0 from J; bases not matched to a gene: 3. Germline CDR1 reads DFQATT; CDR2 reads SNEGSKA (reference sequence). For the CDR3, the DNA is TGCAGTGCTACGGACAGGAGCTCCTATAATTCACCCCTCCACTTT. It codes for CSATDRSSYNSPLHF.

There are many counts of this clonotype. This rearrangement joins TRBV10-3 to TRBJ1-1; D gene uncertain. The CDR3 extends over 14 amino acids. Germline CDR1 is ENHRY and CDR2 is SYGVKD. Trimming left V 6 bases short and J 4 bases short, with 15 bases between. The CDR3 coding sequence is TGTGCCATCAGCCGGGCCGAGAGGACCACTGAAGCTTTCTTT. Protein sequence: CAISRAERTTEAFF.

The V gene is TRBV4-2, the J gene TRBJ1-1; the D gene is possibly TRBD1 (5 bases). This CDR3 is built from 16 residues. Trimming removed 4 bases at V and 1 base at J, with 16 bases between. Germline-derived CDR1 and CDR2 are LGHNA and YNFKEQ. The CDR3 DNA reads TGTGCCAGCAGCCGCTCCGTGGGGGTAGGGAACACTGAAGCTTTCTTT. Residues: CASSRSVGVGNTEAFF.

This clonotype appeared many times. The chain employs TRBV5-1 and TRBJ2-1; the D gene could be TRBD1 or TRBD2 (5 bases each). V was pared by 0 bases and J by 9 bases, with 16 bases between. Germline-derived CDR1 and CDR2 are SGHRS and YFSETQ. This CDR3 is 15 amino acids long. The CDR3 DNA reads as TGCGCCAGCAGCTTGGAACCCGGGACCTTCAGTGAGCAGTTCTTC. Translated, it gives CASSLEPGTFSEQFF.

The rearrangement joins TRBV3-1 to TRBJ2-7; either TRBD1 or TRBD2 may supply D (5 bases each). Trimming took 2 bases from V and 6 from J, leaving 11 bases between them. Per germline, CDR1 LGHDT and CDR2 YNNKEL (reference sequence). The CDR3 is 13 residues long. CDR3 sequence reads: CASSQNGGAEQYF. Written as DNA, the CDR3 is TGTGCCAGCAGCCAAAATGGGGGTGCCGAGCAGTACTTC.

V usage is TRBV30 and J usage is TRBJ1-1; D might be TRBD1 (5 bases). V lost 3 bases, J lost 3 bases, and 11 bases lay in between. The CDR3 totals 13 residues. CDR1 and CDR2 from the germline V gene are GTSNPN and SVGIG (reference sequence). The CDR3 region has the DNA TGTGCCTGGAGGGGGGTCACCGACACTGAAGCTTTCTTT. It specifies CAWRGVTDTEAFF.

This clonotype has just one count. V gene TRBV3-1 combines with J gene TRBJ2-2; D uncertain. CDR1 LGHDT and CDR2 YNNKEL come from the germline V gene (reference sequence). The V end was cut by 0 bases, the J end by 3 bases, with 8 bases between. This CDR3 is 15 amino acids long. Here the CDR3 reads CASSQDQHDTGELFF. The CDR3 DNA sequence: TGTGCCAGCAGCCAAGATCAGCACGACACCGGGGAGCTGTTTTTT. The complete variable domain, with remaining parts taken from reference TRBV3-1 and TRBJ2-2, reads DTAVSQTPKYLVTQMGNDKSIKCEQNLGHDTMYWYKQDSKKFLKIMFSYNNKELIINETVPNRFSPKSPDKAHLNLHINSLELGDSAVYFCASSQDQHDTGELFFGEGSRLTVL.

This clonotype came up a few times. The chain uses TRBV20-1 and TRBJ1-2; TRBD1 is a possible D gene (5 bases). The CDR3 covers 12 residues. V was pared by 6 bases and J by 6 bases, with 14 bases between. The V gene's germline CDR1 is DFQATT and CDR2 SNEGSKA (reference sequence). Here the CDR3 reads CSAALGTDGYTF. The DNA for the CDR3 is TGCAGTGCCGCCCTAGGGACGGATGGCTACACCTTC.

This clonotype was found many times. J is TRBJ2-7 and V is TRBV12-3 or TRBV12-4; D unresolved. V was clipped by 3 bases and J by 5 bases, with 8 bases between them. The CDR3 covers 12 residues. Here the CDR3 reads CASSLVVNEQYF. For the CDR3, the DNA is TGTGCCAGCAGTTTGGTAGTGAACGAGCAGTACTTC.

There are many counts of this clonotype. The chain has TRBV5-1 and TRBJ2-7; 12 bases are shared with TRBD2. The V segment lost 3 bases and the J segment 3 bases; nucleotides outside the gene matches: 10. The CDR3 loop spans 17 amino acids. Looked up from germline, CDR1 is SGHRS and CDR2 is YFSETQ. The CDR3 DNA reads TGCGCCAGCAGCTCTTCTAGCGGGGGGGCCGGTTTCTACGAGCAGTACTTC. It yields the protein CASSSSSGGAGFYEQYF. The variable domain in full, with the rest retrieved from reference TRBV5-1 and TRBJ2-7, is KAGVTQTPRYLIKTRGQQVTLSCSPISGHRSVSWYQQTPGQGLQFLFEYFSETQRNKGNFPGRFSGRQFSNSRSEMNVSTLELGDSALYLCASSSSSGGAGFYEQYFGPGTRLTVT.

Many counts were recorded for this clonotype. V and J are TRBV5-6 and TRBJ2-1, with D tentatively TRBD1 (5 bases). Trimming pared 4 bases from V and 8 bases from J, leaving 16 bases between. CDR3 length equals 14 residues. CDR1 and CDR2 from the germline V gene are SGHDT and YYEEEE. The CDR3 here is CASSKDGRAYEQFF. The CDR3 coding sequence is TGTGCCAGCAGCAAGGACGGCAGGGCGTATGAGCAGTTCTTC.

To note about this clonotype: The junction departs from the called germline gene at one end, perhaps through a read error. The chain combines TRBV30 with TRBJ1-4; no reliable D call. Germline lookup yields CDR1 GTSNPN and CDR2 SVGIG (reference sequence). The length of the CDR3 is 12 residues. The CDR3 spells CASGRLNEKLFF. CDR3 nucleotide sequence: TGTGCCTCCGGGAGGTTAAATGAAAAGCTGTTTTTT.

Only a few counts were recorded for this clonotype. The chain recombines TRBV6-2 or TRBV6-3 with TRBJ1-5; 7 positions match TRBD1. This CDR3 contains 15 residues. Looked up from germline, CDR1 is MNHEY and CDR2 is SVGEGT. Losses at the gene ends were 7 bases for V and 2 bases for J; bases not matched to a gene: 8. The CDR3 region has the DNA TGTGCCAGCACCTCCGGGACAGCGGGCAATCAGCCCCAGCATTTT. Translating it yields CASTSGTAGNQPQHF.

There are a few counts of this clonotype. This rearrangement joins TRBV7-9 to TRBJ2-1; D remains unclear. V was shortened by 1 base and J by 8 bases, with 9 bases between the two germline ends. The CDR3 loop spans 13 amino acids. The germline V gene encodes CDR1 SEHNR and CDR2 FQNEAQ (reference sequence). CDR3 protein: CASSLGHFHEQFF. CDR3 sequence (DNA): TGTGCCAGCAGCTTAGGGCACTTCCATGAGCAGTTCTTC. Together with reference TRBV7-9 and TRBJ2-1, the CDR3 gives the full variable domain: DTGVSQNPRHKITKRGQNVTFRCDPISEHNRLYWYRQTLGQGPEFLTYFQNEAQLEKSRLLSDRFSAERPKGSFSTLEIQRTEQGDSAMYLCASSLGHFHEQFFGPGTRLTVL.

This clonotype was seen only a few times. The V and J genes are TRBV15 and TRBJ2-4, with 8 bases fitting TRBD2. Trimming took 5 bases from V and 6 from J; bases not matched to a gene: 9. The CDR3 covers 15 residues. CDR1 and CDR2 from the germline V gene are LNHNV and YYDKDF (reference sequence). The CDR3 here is CATSHLAGGVNIQYF. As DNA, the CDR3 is TGTGCCACCAGCCACCTGGCGGGAGGCGTAAACATTCAGTACTTC. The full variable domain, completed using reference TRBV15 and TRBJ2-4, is DAMVIQNPRYQVTQFGKPVTLSCSQTLNHNVMYWYQQKSSQAPKLLFHYYDKDFNNEADTPDNFQSRRPNTSFCFLDIRSPGLGDTAMYLCATSHLAGGVNIQYFGAGTRLSVL.

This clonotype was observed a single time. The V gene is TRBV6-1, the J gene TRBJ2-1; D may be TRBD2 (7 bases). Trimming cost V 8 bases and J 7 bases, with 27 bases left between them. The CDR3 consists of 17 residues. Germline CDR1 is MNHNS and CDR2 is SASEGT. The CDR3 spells CASYGGGAPNYWNEQFF. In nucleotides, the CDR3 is TGTGCCAGCTATGGAGGGGGGGCTCCGAACTATTGGAATGAGCAGTTCTTC.

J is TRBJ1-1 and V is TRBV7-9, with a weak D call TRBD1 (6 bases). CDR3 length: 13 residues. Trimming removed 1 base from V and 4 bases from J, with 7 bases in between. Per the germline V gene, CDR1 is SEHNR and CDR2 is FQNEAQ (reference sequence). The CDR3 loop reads CASSLDRVTEAFF. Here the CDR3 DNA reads TGTGCCAGCAGCTTAGACAGGGTCACTGAAGCTTTCTTT.

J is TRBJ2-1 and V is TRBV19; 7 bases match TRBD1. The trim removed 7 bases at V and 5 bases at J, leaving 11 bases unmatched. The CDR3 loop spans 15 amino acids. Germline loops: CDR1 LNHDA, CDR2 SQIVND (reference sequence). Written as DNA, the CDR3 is TGTGCCAGTACCCCTTTAGACAGGGCGAACAATGAGCAGTTCTTC. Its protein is CASTPLDRANNEQFF.

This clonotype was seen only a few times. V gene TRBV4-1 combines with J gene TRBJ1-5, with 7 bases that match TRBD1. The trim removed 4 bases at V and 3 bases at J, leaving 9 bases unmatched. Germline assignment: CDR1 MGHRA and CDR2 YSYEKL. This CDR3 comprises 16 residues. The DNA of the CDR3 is TGCGCCAGCAGCCCGGGAACGGACAGGCCCAATCAGCCCCAGCATTTT. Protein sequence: CASSPGTDRPNQPQHF.

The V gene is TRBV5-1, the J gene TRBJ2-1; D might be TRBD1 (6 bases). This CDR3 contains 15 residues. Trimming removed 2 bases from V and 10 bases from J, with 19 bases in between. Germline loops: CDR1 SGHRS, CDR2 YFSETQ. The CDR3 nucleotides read TGCGCCAGCAGCTTAGGGACATATGGGACGGGCGAGCAGTTCTTC. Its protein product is CASSLGTYGTGEQFF.

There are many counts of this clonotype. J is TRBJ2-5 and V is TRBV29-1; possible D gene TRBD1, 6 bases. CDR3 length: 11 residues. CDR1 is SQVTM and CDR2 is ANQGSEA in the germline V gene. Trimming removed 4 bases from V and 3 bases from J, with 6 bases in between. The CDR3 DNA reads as TGCAGCGTTGGGGACAAAGAGACCCAGTACTTC. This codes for CSVGDKETQYF.

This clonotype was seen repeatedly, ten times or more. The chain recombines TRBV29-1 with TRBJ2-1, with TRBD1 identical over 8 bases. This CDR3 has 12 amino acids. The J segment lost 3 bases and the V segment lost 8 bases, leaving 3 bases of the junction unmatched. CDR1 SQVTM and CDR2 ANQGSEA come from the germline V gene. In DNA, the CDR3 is TGCAGCTCCGGGACAGGCTACAATGAGCAGTTCTTC. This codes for CSSGTGYNEQFF.

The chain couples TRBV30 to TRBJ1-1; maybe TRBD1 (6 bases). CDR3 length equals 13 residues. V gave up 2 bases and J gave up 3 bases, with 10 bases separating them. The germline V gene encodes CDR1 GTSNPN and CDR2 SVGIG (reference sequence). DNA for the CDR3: TGTGCCTGGAGTATTAACAGGGACACTGAAGCTTTCTTT. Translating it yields CAWSINRDTEAFF.

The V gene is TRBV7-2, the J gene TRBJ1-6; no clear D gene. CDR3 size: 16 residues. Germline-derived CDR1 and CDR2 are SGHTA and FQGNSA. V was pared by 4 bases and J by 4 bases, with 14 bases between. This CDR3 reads CASSSQPPGYNSPLHF. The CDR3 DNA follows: TGTGCCAGCAGCTCGCAGCCGCCGGGGTATAATTCACCCCTCCACTTT.

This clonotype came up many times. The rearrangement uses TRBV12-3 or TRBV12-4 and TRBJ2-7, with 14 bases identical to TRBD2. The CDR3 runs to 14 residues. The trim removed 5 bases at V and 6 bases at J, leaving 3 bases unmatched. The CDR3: CASSPGLAGVEQYF. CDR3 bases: TGTGCCAGCAGTCCGGGACTAGCGGGAGTCGAGCAGTACTTC.